This T cell receptor beta chain is drawn from a study of identical twins. The authors used template switching to add a universal primer site and gave cDNA unique molecular identifiers. From the 5' RACE reads, TCRdb called clonotypes with MiXCR, one entry per CDR3 protein. Altogether 500,000 or so distinct CDR3 sequences are present, 13% to 15% being singletons, with the ten largest covering around 0.48%. This clonotype showed up just a few times. Its target is unknown. CDR1 and CDR2 from the germline V gene are SGHTA and FQGNSA. V lost 5 bases and J lost 6, with 19 bases in between. CDR3 size: 15 residues. Findings and limits, study-wide: Model-predicted out-of-frame TCR alpha sharing fell below observed values in monozygotic twins. In cord blood, abundant beta clonotypes had fewer insertions; memory showed no trend. Zero-insertion analyses could be partly confounded by invariant MAIT and iNKT cells.

The sample was also linked to a second study, of yellow fever vaccine responses in identical twins.

The chain couples TRBV7-2 to TRBJ2-5; TRBD1 or TRBD2 may be the D gene (5 bases each). This receptor was obtained from a woman aged 18-29 years in good health. The sample taken for sequencing was CD4+ T cells sorted from blood. CDR3 sequence (DNA): TGTGCCAGCAGCCCACGGGATGAGGGGCAAAAGACCCAGTACTTC. Its protein product is CASSPRDEGQKTQYF.